These 32 T cell receptor beta chains share one sample of origin, sequenced in a study of blood T cell repertoires in COVID-19 (dated by TCRdb to 2018 to 2021). Libraries were constructed by the immunoSEQ multiplex PCR assay. Held by TCRdb, this immuneACCESS table contains in-frame sequences only and omits some clones. Under half of the omission traces to an unresolved V gene where checked; the cause of the rest is unknown. The sample table holds under 450,000 clones, of which 86% were seen once. Just over 7% of the sample lies in the top ten. The sequenced sample was peripheral blood. The receptors shown here come from a woman in her sixties with COVID-19, enrolled during active disease.

This sequence joins TRBV5-5 and TRBJ1-4; D is ambiguous. The CDR3 totals 14 residues. Germline V gene sequence: CDR1 SGHKS, CDR2 YYEKEE (reference sequence). V was clipped by 3 bases and J by 6 bases, with 12 bases between them. DNA for the CDR3: TGTGCCAGCAGCTCCCCGCCAGAAGATGAAAAACTGTTTTTT. Translating it yields CASSSPPEDEKLFF.

The CDR3 reads CACQGLSLYF. CDR3 in DNA: TGTGCCTGCCAAGGACTGAGTCTGTACTTC. The chain employs TRBV30 and TRBJ2-7, with D tentatively TRBD2 (5 bases). Germline assignment: CDR1 GTSNPN and CDR2 SVGIG (reference sequence). There are 10 residues in the CDR3. The V end lost 6 bases, the J end lost 12 bases, and 15 bases lay between the germline ends.

Only one count was recorded for this clone. The chain employs TRBV4-1 and TRBJ2-7, with D hard to call. V lost 1 base, J lost 2 bases, and 21 bases lay in between. The CDR3 has 18 amino acids. CDR1 and CDR2 from the germline V gene are MGHRA and YSYEKL. In nucleotides, the CDR3 is TGCGCCAGCAGCCAAGGAATTGCCCAACTCTTCGCCCCCTACGAGCAGTACTTC. This encodes CASSQGIAQLFAPYEQYF.

This chain uses TRBV11-2 with TRBJ2-3; D is perhaps TRBD2 (5 bases). Germline V gives CDR1 SGHAT, CDR2 FQNNGV. The CDR3 spans 14 residues. V shed 3 bases and J shed 0 bases, with 7 bases lying between them. The CDR3 sequence: CASSFRTSTDTQYF. As DNA, the CDR3 is TGTGCCAGCAGCTTCCGGACTAGCACAGATACGCAGTATTTT. Variable domain in full (rest from reference TRBV11-2 and TRBJ2-3): EAGVAQSPRYKIIEKRQSVAFWCNPISGHATLYWYQQILGQGPKLLIQFQNNGVVDDSQLPKDRFSAERLKGVDSTLKIQPAKLEDSAVYLCASSFRTSTDTQYFGPGTRLTVL.

The rearrangement links TRBV7-3 to TRBJ1-2; 12 nucleotides line up with TRBD1. The ends lost 2 bases at V and 8 bases at J; junction bases unmatched: 9. The germline CDR1 and CDR2 sequences are SGHTA and FQGTGA. The CDR3 is 16 amino acids. The DNA of the CDR3 is TGTGCCAGCAGCTTAGTACCGGGACAGGGGGCGCGAGGCTACACCTTC. It is translated as CASSLVPGQGARGYTF.

V and J are TRBV3-1 (or the pseudogene TRBV3-2) and TRBJ2-2; 12 bases match TRBD2. V lost 2 bases, J lost 5 bases, and 9 bases stayed unmatched. The germline gives CDR1 LGHDT, CDR2 YNNKEL (reference sequence). The CDR3 consists of 18 residues. CDR3 region: CASSQKLAGGRRTGELFF. The CDR3 DNA reads TGTGCCAGCAGCCAAAAACTAGCGGGGGGCCGTCGAACCGGGGAGCTGTTTTTT.

V is TRBV30 and J is TRBJ1-2; the D gene is possibly TRBD1 (5 bases). The CDR3 spans 13 residues. The V gene's germline CDR1 is GTSNPN and CDR2 SVGIG (reference sequence). V gave up 3 bases and J gave up 3 bases, with 11 bases separating them. The CDR3 sequence: CAWSLGGDYGYTF. CDR3 sequence (DNA): TGTGCCTGGAGCCTGGGGGGGGACTATGGCTACACCTTC.

The chain joins TRBV7-9 to TRBJ2-7; D possibly corresponds to TRBD1 (6 bases). This CDR3 spans 14 amino acids. V dropped 5 bases and J dropped 2 bases, with 13 bases sitting between them. Germline V lookup: CDR1 SEHNR, CDR2 FQNEAQ (reference sequence). The CDR3 spells CASSQEAGAYEQYF. The CDR3 DNA reads TGTGCCAGCAGCCAGGAGGCAGGGGCCTACGAGCAGTACTTC. The entire variable domain, with the rest obtained from reference TRBV7-9 and TRBJ2-7, is as follows: DTGVSQNPRHKITKRGQNVTFRCDPISEHNRLYWYRQTLGQGPEFLTYFQNEAQLEKSRLLSDRFSAERPKGSFSTLEIQRTEQGDSAMYLCASSQEAGAYEQYFGPGTRLTVT.

This rearrangement joins TRBV15 to TRBJ2-2, with a tentative D call TRBD2 (7 bases). The CDR3 is 20 amino acids. The germline CDR1 and CDR2 sequences are LNHNV and YYDKDF (reference sequence). The V end was cut by 2 bases, the J end by 1 base, with 23 bases between. CDR3 residues: CATSRPRRGAGALNTGELFF. The CDR3 region has the DNA TGTGCCACCAGCAGACCCCGCCGTGGGGCGGGGGCGCTGAACACCGGGGAGCTGTTTTTT.

V and J are TRBV29-1 and TRBJ2-5; TRBD1 might be the D (5 bases). The CDR3 runs to 13 residues. Germline loops: CDR1 SQVTM, CDR2 ANQGSEA. Trimming left V 3 bases short and J 5 bases short, with 13 bases between. This CDR3 reads CSVDRAYVETQYF. The CDR3 DNA follows: TGCAGCGTTGACAGGGCCTACGTCGAGACCCAGTACTTC.

V and J are TRBV27 and TRBJ2-3; perhaps TRBD2 as D (6 bases). This CDR3 spans 13 amino acids. Germline assignment: CDR1 MNHEY and CDR2 SMNVEV (reference sequence). V was clipped by 3 bases and J by 7 bases, with 11 bases between them. The CDR3 sequence is CASSLSRGYTQYF. Here the CDR3 DNA reads TGTGCCAGCAGTTTGTCGCGGGGTTATACGCAGTATTTT.

In its sample, this clone was seen a few times. V gene TRBV19 combines with J gene TRBJ1-2, with D hard to call. The CDR3 runs to 13 residues. From germline, CDR1 is LNHDA and CDR2 SQIVND (reference sequence). Trimming cost V 8 bases and J 2 bases, with 12 bases left between them. The chain's CDR3 is CASVRGLNYGYTF. CDR3 coding DNA: TGTGCCAGTGTAAGAGGGTTAAACTATGGCTACACCTTC.

The V gene is TRBV11-3, the J gene TRBJ1-1; D may be TRBD1 (5 bases). With 1 base removed from V and 4 bases from J, the gap between germline ends came to 13 bases. The CDR3 is 15 amino acids. Germline CDR1 and CDR2: SGHNT and YENEEA. CDR3 sequence reads: CASSLASGRGTEAFF. CDR3 bases: TGTGCCAGCAGCTTAGCGTCAGGGAGGGGCACTGAAGCTTTCTTT. The full variable domain, in which reference TRBV11-3 and TRBJ1-1 provide the parts outside the CDR3, is EAGVVQSPRYKIIEKKQPVAFWCNPISGHNTLYWYLQNLGQGPELLIRYENEEAVDDSQLPKDRFSAERLKGVDSTLKIQPAELGDSAVYLCASSLASGRGTEAFFGQGTRLTVV.

In its sample, this clone was seen once. The rearrangement joins TRBV9 to TRBJ1-1, with TRBD1 matching 7 bases. Germline V gives CDR1 SGDLS, CDR2 YYNGEE. This CDR3 has 15 residues. V shed 4 bases, J shed 4 bases, and the junction held 10 bases outside the gene matches. The DNA for the CDR3 is TGTGCCAGCAGCCCCGAGGTAGGGGGCAGCACTGAAGCTTTCTTT. It codes for CASSPEVGGSTEAFF.

The rearrangement links TRBV9 to TRBJ2-5; tentatively, D is TRBD2 (5 bases). The CDR3 is 14 amino acids. Trimming pared 0 bases from V and 0 bases from J, leaving 6 bases between. Germline lookup yields CDR1 SGDLS and CDR2 YYNGEE. The CDR3 here is CASSVGGYQETQYF. The CDR3, as DNA: TGTGCCAGCAGCGTAGGAGGGTACCAAGAGACCCAGTACTTC.

The rearrangement uses TRBV19 and TRBJ1-3; D gene unclear. Trimming took 10 bases from V and 4 from J, leaving 14 bases between them. From germline, CDR1 is LNHDA and CDR2 SQIVND (reference sequence). The CDR3 is made up of 13 amino acids. CDR3 sequence: CATRIGGGNTIYF. The CDR3 DNA sequence: TGTGCCACCAGGATTGGTGGCGGAAACACCATATATTTT. Filled out from reference TRBV19 and TRBJ1-3, the complete variable domain reads DGGITQSPKYLFRKEGQNVTLSCEQNLNHDAMYWYRQDPGQGLRLIYYSQIVNDFQKGDIAEGYSVSREKKESFPLTVTSAQKNPTAFYLCATRIGGGNTIYFGEGSWLTVV.

The V and J genes are TRBV7-6 and TRBJ1-1; D unresolved. The CDR3 is made up of 15 amino acids. Germline values: CDR1 SGHVS, CDR2 FNYEAQ. Trimming cost V 2 bases and J 1 base, with 11 bases left between them. The CDR3 bases are TGTGCCAGCAGCTTACTGGGCGGGCCGAACACTGAAGCTTTCTTT. Translating gives CASSLLGGPNTEAFF.

This rearrangement joins TRBV12-3 or TRBV12-4 to TRBJ1-2; the match to TRBD1 covers 7 bases. V dropped 7 bases and J dropped 4; count of bases not matched to a gene: 6. CDR3 size: 13 residues. Written as DNA, the CDR3 is TGTGCCAGCACCAGGACAGGATCCTATGGCTACACCTTC. Residues: CASTRTGSYGYTF.

V is TRBV9 and J is TRBJ1-1, with 8 bases matching TRBD1. This CDR3 comprises 15 residues. Germline V lookup: CDR1 SGDLS, CDR2 YYNGEE. The J segment lost 7 bases and the V segment lost 3 bases, leaving 11 bases of the junction unmatched. CDR3 bases: TGTGCCAGCAGCGCGGAGACAGGGGCCACAAGTGAAGCTTTCTTT. Translated, it gives CASSAETGATSEAFF.

V and J are TRBV6-1 and TRBJ1-2; no reliable D call. Germline assignment: CDR1 MNHNS and CDR2 SASEGT. V was pared by 3 bases and J by 3 bases, with 20 bases between. This CDR3 spans 17 amino acids. CDR3 sequence (DNA): TGTGCCAGCAGTGACCTAAGCCATTCGAGGGAGGACTATGGCTACACCTTC. Encoded protein: CASSDLSHSREDYGYTF.

The chain couples TRBV3-1 (or the pseudogene TRBV3-2) to TRBJ2-1; D might be TRBD2 (5 bases). V lost 0 bases and J lost 1, with 7 bases in between. Germline CDR1 LGHDT, CDR2 YNNKEL (reference sequence). This CDR3 region has 15 residues. The CDR3 is CASSQDRGSYNEQFF. In DNA, the CDR3 is TGTGCCAGCAGCCAAGACCGGGGTTCCTACAATGAGCAGTTCTTC.

This rearrangement joins TRBV5-1 to TRBJ2-3, with D perhaps matching TRBD1 (6 bases). Per germline, CDR1 SGHRS and CDR2 YFSETQ. The V and J ends lost 0 bases and 1 base respectively, with 12 bases between them. The CDR3 has 16 residues. The CDR3 reads CASSLGVGGGTDTQYF. CDR3 in DNA: TGCGCCAGCAGCTTGGGAGTAGGGGGTGGCACAGATACGCAGTATTTT.

The chain joins TRBV16 to TRBJ1-5; D unresolved. V was clipped by 0 bases and J by 16 bases, with 19 bases between them. The CDR3 covers 14 residues. The germline V gene encodes CDR1 KGHSY and CDR2 FQNENV. CDR3 sequence (DNA): TGTGCCAGCAGCCAATCATTCAGTTGGGCTGGGAGCCATTTT. Its translation: CASSQSFSWAGSHF.

This chain connects TRBV7-2 to TRBJ1-1, with 12 bases aligning to TRBD1. V shed 7 bases and J 4 bases; nucleotides not matched to a gene: 7. This CDR3 contains 15 residues. The germline CDR1 and CDR2 sequences are SGHTA and FQGNSA. The CDR3 DNA reads as TGTGCCAGCACCGGGACAGGGGGCGCGGGCACTGAAGCTTTCTTT. Amino acid sequence: CASTGTGGAGTEAFF.

This clone was observed a single time. The chain uses TRBV12-3 or TRBV12-4 and TRBJ1-2; no definite D call. V was cut by 3 bases and J by 1 base, with 6 bases left in between. The CDR3 has 13 residues. The CDR3 sequence is CASSFQDNYGYTF. CDR3 coding DNA: TGTGCCAGCAGTTTCCAGGATAACTATGGCTACACCTTC.

The table lists this clone with a few counts. The V gene is TRBV10-3, the J gene TRBJ2-6; no definite D call. Germline lookup yields CDR1 ENHRY and CDR2 SYGVKD. This CDR3 has 16 residues. V was trimmed by 0 bases and J by 0 bases, leaving 6 bases between them. The CDR3 sequence: CAISESRSSGANVLTF. The CDR3 DNA reads as TGTGCCATCAGTGAGTCGAGATCCTCTGGGGCCAACGTCCTGACTTTC.

The chain uses TRBV11-2 and TRBJ1-1; tentative D call: TRBD1 (5 bases). V dropped 1 base and J dropped 10 bases, with 16 bases sitting between them. This CDR3 has 14 residues. Germline values: CDR1 SGHAT, CDR2 FQNNGV. The chain's CDR3 is CASSLAVRVQGAFF. The CDR3 DNA reads as TGTGCCAGCAGCTTAGCAGTCAGGGTTCAAGGAGCTTTCTTT.

The chain recombines TRBV6-6 with TRBJ1-4, with 7 bases that match TRBD1. CDR1 is MNHNY, CDR2 SVGAGI, per germline (reference sequence). The CDR3 has 16 amino acids. V lost 6 bases and J lost 3; bases outside the gene matches: 10. The CDR3 nucleotides read TGTGCCAGCAGCCCGCGCCCGGGACAGCCTAATGAAAAACTGTTTTTT. As protein: CASSPRPGQPNEKLFF.

This chain links TRBV7-9 with TRBJ2-3; D possibly corresponds to TRBD1 (6 bases). This CDR3 is 12 amino acids long. Germline V gives CDR1 SEHNR, CDR2 FQNEAQ (reference sequence). The CDR3 DNA reads TGTGCTACCGGACAGCTCACAGATACGCAGTATTTT. It encodes CATGQLTDTQYF.

The rearrangement links TRBV7-9 to TRBJ2-1; D perhaps matches TRBD1 (6 bases). This CDR3 comprises 13 residues. Between the trimmed V and J ends, which lost 5 bases and 8 bases, there was a span of 13 bases. Germline V lookup: CDR1 SEHNR, CDR2 FQNEAQ (reference sequence). CDR3 nucleotide sequence: TGTGCCAGCAGCCCCGGGACAACGGATGAGCAGTTCTTC. This codes for CASSPGTTDEQFF.

The V and J genes are TRBV19 and TRBJ1-1, with TRBD1 matching 8 bases. The CDR3 is made up of 14 amino acids. V shed 6 bases and J 4 bases; nucleotides not matched to a gene: 7. CDR1 and CDR2 (germline): LNHDA, SQIVND (reference sequence). The DNA of the CDR3 is TGTGCCAGTAGACCAGGACAGGGAATCACTGAAGCTTTCTTT. Encoded protein: CASRPGQGITEAFF.

This chain joins TRBV3-1 (or the pseudogene TRBV3-2) and TRBJ1-4, with TRBD1 as a possible D gene (6 bases). The CDR3 is 18 amino acids. CDR1 and CDR2 from the germline V gene are LGHDT and YNNKEL (reference sequence). The V gene lost 2 bases and the J gene lost 0 bases, with 16 bases spanning the gap. The CDR3 reads CASSQTGTPVATNEKLFF. The CDR3 bases are TGTGCCAGCAGCCAAACAGGGACCCCCGTTGCAACTAATGAAAAACTGTTTTTT.